The rows below give T cell receptor beta chains drawn from one sample of a study of beta chain features in type 1 diabetes. Assay: immunoSEQ multiplex PCR; the TCRdb copy retains only in-frame clones and omits some. The sample shows about 330,000 clones, approximately 11% of them seen only once. Specimen: naive CD4+ T cells from blood. Source of these receptors: a woman aged 30 to 39 in good health. CDR3s include the opening cysteine and the closing phenylalanine or tryptophan. A D gene is named only where the DNA matches it firmly. Size is omitted from some rows. Given values are once, few, many or a class for expanded clones.

few	TRBJ2-7	TRBV4-3	18	TRBD2	TGCGCCAGCAGCCAAGACGGATCATGGCGGGGGGTGGAATACGAGCAGTACTTC	CASSQDGSWRGVEYEQYF
NA	TRBJ2-7	TRBV5-1	12	NA	TGCGCCAGCAGCTTGCAGGGGAGTGAGCAGTACTTC	CASSLQGSEQYF
few	TRBJ2-5	TRBV4-3	14	TRBD2	TGCGCCAGCAGCCAAGATAGCGGGACAGAGACCCAGTACTTC	CASSQDSGTETQYF
NA	TRBJ2-5	TRBV5-6	16	TRBD2	TGTGCCAGCAGCTTGGCTTTGCGCGGGAGAGGTGAGACCCAGTACTTC	CASSLALRGRGETQYF
NA	TRBJ2-1	TRBV9	15	NA	TGTGCCAGCAGCGTAACCAGCGACTCCTACAATGAGCAGTTCTTC	CASSVTSDSYNEQFF
few	TRBJ2-5	TRBV7-2	14	TRBD1	TGTGCCAGCAGCTTTTCAGGGGGCCAAGAGACCCAGTACTTC	CASSFSGGQETQYF
NA	TRBJ2-1	TRBV4-2	17	TRBD2	TGTGCCAGCAGCCAAGCGGCGGCGGGAGGGTTGTACAATGAGCAGTTCTTC	CASSQAAAGGLYNEQFF
NA	TRBJ2-1	TRBV27	17	TRBD2	TGTGCCAGCAGTACCGCTAGCGGGAGCCTTGCGTACAATGAGCAGTTCTTC	CASSTASGSLAYNEQFF
NA	TRBJ2-3	TRBV6-5	15	NA	TGTGCCAGCAGTTACTCGAGTCTAGCAAGAGATACGCAGTATTTT	CASSYSSLARDTQYF
few	TRBJ2-1	TRBV30	13	NA	TGTGCCTGGGATCCTAGCGCCTACAATGAGCAGTTCTTC	CAWDPSAYNEQFF
once	TRBJ2-7	TRBV7-9	13	NA	TGTGCCAGCAGCTTGAGCGTTTCCTACGAGCAGTACTTC	CASSLSVSYEQYF
NA	TRBJ1-5	TRBV7-2	14	NA	TGTGCCAGCAGCTTCGGGAATAGCAATCAGCCCCAGCATTTT	CASSFGNSNQPQHF
few	TRBJ2-5	TRBV7-3	13	NA	TGTGCCAGCAGCCGGGTCGGCGGCGAGACCCAGTACTTC	CASSRVGGETQYF
NA	TRBJ1-1	TRBV6-5	15	NA	TGTGCCAGCAGTTACCGCCTGACAGTCTACACTGAAGCTTTCTTT	CASSYRLTVYTEAFF
NA	TRBJ2-3	TRBV5-4	16	TRBD2	TGTGCCAGCAGCTACCGACTAGCGGAAAGCACAGATACGCAGTATTTT	CASSYRLAESTDTQYF
few	TRBJ2-3	TRBV11-2	16	NA	TGTGCCAGCAGCTTATCGTTGGGGGCCGAGGCAGATACGCAGTATTTT	CASSLSLGAEADTQYF
NA	TRBJ1-4	TRBV4-3	15	NA	TGCGCCAGCAGCCAGGGCCTAACAACTAATGAAAAACTGTTTTTT	CASSQGLTTNEKLFF
NA	TRBJ1-3	TRBV5-6	16	TRBD1	TGTGCCAGCAGCTTGAAAACAGGGGGCTCTGGAAACACCATATATTTT	CASSLKTGGSGNTIYF
few	TRBJ2-2	TRBV7-2	14	TRBD1	TGTGCCAGCGTGTGGGACAGCGCGACCGGGGAGCTGTTTTTT	CASVWDSATGELFF
once	TRBJ1-2	TRBV7-9	14	TRBD1	TGTGCCAGCAGCCCGGGACAGGTTAACTATGGCTACACCTTC	CASSPGQVNYGYTF
NA	TRBJ2-2	TRBV7-2	16	TRBD2	TGTGCCAGCAGCCCATTCCTAGCGGGAGACACCGGGGAGCTGTTTTTT	CASSPFLAGDTGELFF
few	TRBJ2-3	TRBV2	13	NA	TGTGCCAGCAGTACGGGAGTCCCAGATACGCAGTATTTT	CASSTGVPDTQYF
NA	TRBJ2-2	TRBV6-5	15	TRBD1	TGTGCCAGCAGTTACTTCGGGACAGGGTCCGGGGAGCTGTTTTTT	CASSYFGTGSGELFF
NA	TRBJ2-3	TRBV27	21	TRBD2	TGTGCCAGCAGTTTACCCAGACTAGCGGGAGGCCCCGTGATGACAAGAGATCCGCAGTATTTT	CASSLPRLAGGPVMTRDPQYF
NA	TRBJ1-2	TRBV29-1	12	TRBD1	TGCAGCGTCGGGACAGGGGATTCTGGCTACACCTTC	CSVGTGDSGYTF
few	TRBJ1-5	TRBV2	11	NA	TGTGCCAGCAGGATGGGGGGGACCCAGCATTTT	CASRMGGTQHF
NA	TRBJ1-1	TRBV29-1	14	NA	TGCAGCGTTGTCCGGTCTTCTAGGAACACTGAAGCTTTCTTT	CSVVRSSRNTEAFF
NA	TRBJ2-3	TRBV25-1	15	TRBD2	TGTGCCACCGTTTTAGCGGGCCCTAGCACAGATACGCAGTATTTT	CATVLAGPSTDTQYF
few	TRBJ2-2	TRBV5-1	18	TRBD1	TGCGCCAGCAGCTCGGTTTATAAGGGACAGACTTTCACCGGGGAGCTGTTTTTT	CASSSVYKGQTFTGELFF
few	TRBJ2-7	TRBV18	13	NA	TGTGCCAGCTCAGCCGGGATATCCTACGAGCAGTACTTC	CASSAGISYEQYF
few	TRBJ1-1	TRBV13	12	NA	TGTGCCAGCAGCTTGGCGGGGGCTGAAGCTTTCTTT	CASSLAGAEAFF